The sequence of this TCR beta chain was determined in a study of identifying expanded T cells in peripheral blood. TCRdb's copy holds only in-frame clones and misses some; the assay was immunoSEQ multiplex PCR. Of around 84,000 clones detected, around 90% appear once; the ten largest clones hold about 7%. The CDR3 spans 13 residues. The V and J ends lost 6 bases and 6 bases respectively, with 15 bases between them. Per the germline V gene, CDR1 is GTSNPN and CDR2 is SVGIG (reference sequence). Study findings and constraints: Differentially abundant clones: around 1.2 between replicates, 16.4 at 2 to 3 weeks, 19 to 20 at four. Clone count variance between approximately 2-week samples rose with total template count.

Of note for this clone: The target antigen is unknown.

Healthy donors had no documented immune events, such as infections, while sampled. This rearrangement joins TRBV30 to TRBJ2-1, with TRBD1 as a possible D gene (6 bases). What was sequenced was blood. This TCR was recovered from a person aged 18 to 75 in good health. CDR3 DNA sequence: TGTGCCTGCACTGGGGGCGGGTTCAATGAGCAGTTCTTC. Residues: CACTGGGFNEQFF.